The 21 T cell receptor beta chains presented below share a single source sample, sequenced in a study of blood T cells in healthy people across ages. Combining a sample-barcoded 5' primer with a J-beta primer mix, a second PCR ran for roughly 7 to 11 cycles. TCRdb re-derived calls from the 5' RACE reads in MiXCR, one entry per CDR3 protein. The sample yields 650,000 to 950,000 distinct CDR3 sequences, approximately 48% seen once. The specimen sequenced was blood. These receptor sequences come from a man in his sixties in good health.

This chain joins TRBV27 and TRBJ2-7; D is possibly TRBD1 (5 bases). Trimming shortened V by 5 bases and J by 0 bases, and 11 bases separated the two germline ends. CDR1 is MNHEY and CDR2 is SMNVEV in the germline V gene (reference sequence). This CDR3 has 14 residues. Here the CDR3 DNA reads TGTGCCAGCAGTGACAGCCTCAGCTCCTACGAGCAGTACTTC. It yields the protein CASSDSLSSYEQYF.

This rearrangement joins TRBV5-1 to TRBJ2-5; 8 positions match TRBD2. Unmatched junction bases numbered 10, after V lost 4 bases and J lost 5 bases. The CDR3 consists of 15 residues. Looked up from germline, CDR1 is SGHRS and CDR2 is YFSETQ. CDR3 coding DNA: TGCGCCAGCAGCGTGGGGGGACTAGAGGGTGAGACCCAGTACTTC. Translating it yields CASSVGGLEGETQYF.

The chain employs TRBV7-9 and TRBJ2-4; no firm D call. This CDR3 is built from 17 residues. The germline V and J ends were trimmed by 5 bases and 1 base, with 18 bases remaining between them. The germline CDR1 and CDR2 sequences are SEHNR and FQNEAQ (reference sequence). CDR3 in amino acids: CASSPSGKADAKNIQYF. The DNA of the CDR3 is TGTGCCAGCAGCCCTAGTGGTAAGGCGGACGCCAAAAACATTCAGTACTTC.

The sample holds a few counts of this clonotype. The chain employs TRBV5-1 and TRBJ2-5; D gene unclear. With 3 bases removed from V and 5 bases from J, the gap between germline ends came to 8 bases. This CDR3 has 12 residues. CDR1 is SGHRS, CDR2 YFSETQ, per germline. The CDR3 sequence is CASSSGPETQYF. The CDR3 bases are TGCGCCAGCAGCTCTGGGCCGGAGACCCAGTACTTC.

The chain couples TRBV4-3 to TRBJ2-3, with 12 bases that match TRBD2. The ends lost 3 bases at V and 5 bases at J; junction bases unmatched: 6. The CDR3 contains 16 residues. CDR1 LGHNA and CDR2 YSLEER come from the germline V gene. The CDR3 loop is CASSHLAGGLEDTQYF. CDR3 nucleotide sequence: TGCGCCAGCAGCCACCTAGCGGGGGGGCTGGAAGATACGCAGTATTTT.

V usage is TRBV6-6 and J usage is TRBJ1-6; 9 bases line up with TRBD1. Germline trimming cut 1 base from V and 9 bases from J; bases unmatched to any gene: 10. The V gene's germline CDR1 is MNHNY and CDR2 SVGAGI (reference sequence). The CDR3 is made up of 17 amino acids. CDR3 protein: CASSYLSTGTGPSPLHF. The CDR3 bases are TGTGCCAGCAGTTACTTATCTACCGGGACAGGGCCTTCACCCCTCCACTTT.

This clonotype has more than one count but fewer than ten. The chain combines TRBV20-1 with TRBJ2-2; D assignment may be TRBD1 or TRBD2 (5 bases each). Germline V lookup: CDR1 DFQATT, CDR2 SNEGSKA (reference sequence). This CDR3 is built from 14 residues. The V gene lost 7 bases and the J gene lost 4 bases, with 16 bases spanning the gap. The CDR3: CSVRDPSGTGELFF. CDR3 coding DNA: TGCAGTGTTAGGGACCCCTCGGGCACCGGGGAGCTGTTTTTT.

The chain links TRBV7-9 to TRBJ2-1; D unresolved. The CDR3 is 15 amino acids. V lost 5 bases, J lost 0 bases, and 11 bases lay in between. Germline CDR1 and CDR2: SEHNR and FQNEAQ (reference sequence). The CDR3 is CASSPDNRSYNEQFF. The CDR3 DNA reads TGTGCCAGCAGCCCCGACAATCGCTCCTACAATGAGCAGTTCTTC.

CDR3: CASTKGDGEYEQYF. The CDR3 DNA follows: TGTGCCAGCACCAAAGGGGACGGGGAGTACGAGCAGTACTTC. The chain links TRBV13 to TRBJ2-5; D might be TRBD1 or TRBD2, each matching 5 bases. Matching the DNA end better, TRBJ2-7 makes the J call doubtful. Germline-derived CDR1 and CDR2 are PRHDT and FYEKMQ (reference sequence). The CDR3 spans 14 residues.

This clonotype was found once. The gene calls are TRBV5-1 and TRBJ2-1, with TRBD2 as a possible D gene (5 bases). The CDR3 runs to 16 residues. The V end was cut by 0 bases, the J end by 3 bases, with 13 bases between. Germline V gene lookup returns CDR1 SGHRS and CDR2 YFSETQ. The CDR3, as DNA: TGCGCCAGCAGCTTGGCCGGAGGTAACGACTACAATGAGCAGTTCTTC. Residues: CASSLAGGNDYNEQFF.

The CDR3 region is CASGTGPSEQYF. The DNA of the CDR3 is TGTGCCAGCGGAACAGGGCCCTCCGAGCAGTACTTC. The genes are TRBV6-2 or TRBV6-3 and TRBJ2-5; D might be TRBD1 (6 bases). The J call is uncertain, as TRBJ2-7 better fits the DNA end. The CDR3 length is 12 residues. CDR1 is MNHEY, CDR2 SVGEGT, per germline.

This clonotype occurred a few times. The chain carries TRBV5-1 and TRBJ2-7; tentatively, D is TRBD1 or TRBD2 (6 bases each). V lost 5 bases, J lost 6 bases, and 9 bases lay in between. The CDR3 consists of 11 residues. CDR1 is SGHRS and CDR2 is YFSETQ in the germline V gene. Here the CDR3 reads CASREGGEQYF. CDR3 bases: TGCGCCAGCAGGGAGGGGGGCGAGCAGTACTTC.

This clonotype showed up just a few times. This chain joins TRBV20-1 and TRBJ2-7; D perhaps matches TRBD1 (5 bases). V lost 6 bases, J lost 1 base, and 16 bases lay in between. Germline CDR1 is DFQATT and CDR2 is SNEGSKA (reference sequence). This CDR3 has 14 residues. The CDR3: CSASRGPISYEQYF. The DNA of the CDR3 is TGCAGTGCCAGTAGGGGCCCTATTTCCTACGAGCAGTACTTC.

This chain joins TRBV4-1 and TRBJ2-3; D uncertain. V was pared by 3 bases and J by 0 bases, with 16 bases between. CDR1 is MGHRA, CDR2 YSYEKL, per germline. The CDR3 is made up of 17 amino acids. The CDR3 protein is CASSHLYSRRSTDTQYF. CDR3 DNA: TGCGCCAGCAGCCACCTTTACAGCCGAAGAAGCACAGATACGCAGTATTTT.

The chain couples TRBV25-1 to TRBJ2-7; D might be TRBD2 (6 bases). The end of the DNA fits TRBJ2-4 better, so the J call may be wrong. Germline V gene sequence: CDR1 MGHDK, CDR2 SYGVNS. The CDR3 has 16 amino acids. The CDR3 is CASSEGTDPSRDIQYF. CDR3 bases: TGTGCCAGCAGTGAAGGGACTGATCCGAGTCGGGACATTCAGTACTTC.

V and J are TRBV5-1 and TRBJ2-2; 7 bases fit TRBD2. The V and J ends lost 4 bases and 1 base, in that order; junction bases with no gene match: 4. The CDR3 loop spans 15 amino acids. Per the germline V gene, CDR1 is SGHRS and CDR2 is YFSETQ. The CDR3 coding sequence is TGCGCCAGCAGCGGGAGGGCTCAGAACACCGGGGAGCTGTTTTTT. It is translated as CASSGRAQNTGELFF.

This clonotype has just one count. The chain has TRBV28 and TRBJ2-3; D is possibly TRBD2 (6 bases). The CDR3 loop spans 13 amino acids. The V end lost 11 bases, the J end lost 0 bases, and 12 bases lay between the germline ends. Germline V CDR1 and CDR2: MDHEN, SYDVKM. The DNA for the CDR3 is TGTGCCGGCAAGGCGGGGAGCACAGATACGCAGTATTTT. Translated: CAGKAGSTDTQYF.

The chain couples TRBV20-1 to TRBJ2-7; D uncertain. Germline V CDR1 and CDR2: DFQATT, SNEGSKA (reference sequence). V was cut by 4 bases and J by 2 bases, with 12 bases left in between. This CDR3 comprises 13 residues. The CDR3: CSAKKDQTYEQYF. The CDR3 region has the DNA TGCAGTGCTAAGAAGGACCAAACCTACGAGCAGTACTTC.

This clonotype appeared a few times. The chain joins TRBV7-2 to TRBJ2-7; possible D gene TRBD1, 5 bases. The CDR3 length is 13 residues. Germline V CDR1 and CDR2: SGHTA, FQGNSA. V was shortened by 8 bases and J by 2 bases, with 13 bases between the two germline ends. CDR3: CASGGQIAYEQYF. CDR3 DNA sequence: TGTGCCAGCGGTGGACAAATAGCCTACGAGCAGTACTTC.

This clonotype showed up just a few times. The chain is built from TRBV20-1 and TRBJ2-4; TRBD1 aligns across 7 bases. With the DNA end fitting TRBJ2-7 better, the J assignment may be wrong. CDR3 size: 13 residues. Germline V gene data show CDR1 as DFQATT and CDR2 as SNEGSKA (reference sequence). CDR3: CSARDLQGYEQYF. In nucleotides, the CDR3 is TGCAGTGCTAGAGATTTACAGGGGTACGAGCAGTACTTC.

Concerning this clonotype itself: One end of the junction is discordant with germline, which a read error may explain. The chain recombines TRBV15 with TRBJ2-3; 9 bases are shared with TRBD1. The CDR3 consists of 17 residues. Germline V lookup: CDR1 LNHNV, CDR2 YYDKDF (reference sequence). As DNA, the CDR3 is TGTGCCACCAGCCAGAGGTCGGGACAGGGCGTCACAGATACGCGGTATTTT. Its protein is CATSQRSGQGVTDTRYF.